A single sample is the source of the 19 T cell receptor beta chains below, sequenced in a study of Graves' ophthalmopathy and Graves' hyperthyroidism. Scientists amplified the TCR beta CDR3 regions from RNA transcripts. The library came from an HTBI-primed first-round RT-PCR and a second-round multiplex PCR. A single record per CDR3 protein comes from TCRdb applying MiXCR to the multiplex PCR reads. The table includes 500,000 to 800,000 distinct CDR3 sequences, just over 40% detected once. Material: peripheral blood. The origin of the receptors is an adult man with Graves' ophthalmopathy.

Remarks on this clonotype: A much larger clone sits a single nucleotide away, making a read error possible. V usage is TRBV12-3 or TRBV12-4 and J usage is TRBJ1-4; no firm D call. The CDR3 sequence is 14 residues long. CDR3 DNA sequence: TGTGCCAGCAGTTATGGCCTTATGGACCCGAAACTGCTTTTT. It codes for CASSYGLMDPKLLF.

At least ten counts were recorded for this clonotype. CDR3 amino acids: CASSEREVSEQYF. In DNA, the CDR3 is TGTGCCAGCAGTGAAAGAGAGGTATCCGAGCAGTACTTC. The chain recombines TRBV2 with TRBJ2-7; no clear D gene. CDR1 is SNHLY and CDR2 is FYNNEI in the germline V gene. V was cut by 2 bases and J by 6 bases, with 11 bases left in between. The CDR3 spans 13 residues.

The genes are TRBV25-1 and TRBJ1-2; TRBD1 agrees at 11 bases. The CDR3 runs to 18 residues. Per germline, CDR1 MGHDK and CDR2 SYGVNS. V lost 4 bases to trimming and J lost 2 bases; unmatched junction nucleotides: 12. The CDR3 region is CASSALGQGGSWNYGYTF. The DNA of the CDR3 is TGTGCCAGCAGTGCCCTGGGACAGGGGGGTTCTTGGAACTATGGCTACACCTTC.

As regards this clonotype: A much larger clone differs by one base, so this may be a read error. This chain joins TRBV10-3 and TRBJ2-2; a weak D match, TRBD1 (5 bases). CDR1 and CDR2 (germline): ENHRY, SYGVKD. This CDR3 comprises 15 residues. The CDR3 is CATSELGVDTGELFF. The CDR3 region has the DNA TGTGCCACCAGTGAGTTAGGGGTGGACACCGGGGAGCTGTTTTTT.

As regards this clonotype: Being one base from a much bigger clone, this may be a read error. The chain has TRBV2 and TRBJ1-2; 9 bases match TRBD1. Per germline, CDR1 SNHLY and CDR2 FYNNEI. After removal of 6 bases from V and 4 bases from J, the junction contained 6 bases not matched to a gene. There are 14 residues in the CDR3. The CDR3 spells CASSNGQGTYGYTF. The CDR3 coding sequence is TGTGCCAGCAGCAACGGACAGGGGACCTATGGCTACACCTTC.

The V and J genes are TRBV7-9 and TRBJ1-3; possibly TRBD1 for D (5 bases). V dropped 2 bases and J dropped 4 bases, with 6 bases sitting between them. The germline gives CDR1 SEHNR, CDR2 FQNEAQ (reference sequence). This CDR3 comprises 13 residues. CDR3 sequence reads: CASSLWDGNTIYF. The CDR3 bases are TGTGCCAGCAGCTTATGGGACGGAAACACCATATATTTT.

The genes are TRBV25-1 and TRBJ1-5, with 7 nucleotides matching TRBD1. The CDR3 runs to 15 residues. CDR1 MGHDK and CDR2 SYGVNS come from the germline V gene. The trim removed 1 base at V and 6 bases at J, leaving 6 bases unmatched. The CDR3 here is CASSEFAGDSQPQHF. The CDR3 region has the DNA TGTGCCAGCAGTGAATTTGCAGGGGACAGTCAGCCCCAGCATTTT. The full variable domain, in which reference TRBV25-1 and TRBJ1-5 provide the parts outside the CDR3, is EADIYQTPRYLVIGTGKKITLECSQTMGHDKMYWYQQDPGMELHLIHYSYGVNSTEKGDLSSESTVSRIRTEHFPLTLESARPSHTSQYLCASSEFAGDSQPQHFGDGTRLSIL.

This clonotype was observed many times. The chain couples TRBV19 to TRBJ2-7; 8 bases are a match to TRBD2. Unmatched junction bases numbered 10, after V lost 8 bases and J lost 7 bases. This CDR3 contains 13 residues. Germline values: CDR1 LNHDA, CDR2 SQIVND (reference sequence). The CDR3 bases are TGTGCCAGTGGAAACAGCGGGGGAACGGAGCAGTACTTC. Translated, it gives CASGNSGGTEQYF.

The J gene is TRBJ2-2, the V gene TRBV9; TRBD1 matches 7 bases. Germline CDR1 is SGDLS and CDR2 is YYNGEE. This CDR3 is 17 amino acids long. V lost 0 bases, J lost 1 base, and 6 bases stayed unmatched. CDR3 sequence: CASSVGSRTGNTGELFF. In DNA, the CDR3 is TGTGCCAGCAGCGTAGGATCCCGGACAGGGAACACCGGGGAGCTGTTTTTT.

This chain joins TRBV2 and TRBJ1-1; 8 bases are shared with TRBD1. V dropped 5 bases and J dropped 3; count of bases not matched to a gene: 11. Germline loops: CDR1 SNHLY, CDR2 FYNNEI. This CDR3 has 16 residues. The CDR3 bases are TGTGCCAGCAGTTCGGACAGGGACCTAGATGACACTGAAGCTTTCTTT. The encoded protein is CASSSDRDLDDTEAFF.

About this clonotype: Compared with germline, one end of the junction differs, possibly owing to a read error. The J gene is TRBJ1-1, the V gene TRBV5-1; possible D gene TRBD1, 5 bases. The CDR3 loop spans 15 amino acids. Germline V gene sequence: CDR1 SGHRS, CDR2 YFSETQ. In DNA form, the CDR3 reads TGCGCCTGCAGCTTCGTAAGGGGAGGAGGGACTGAAGCTTTCTTT. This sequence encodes CACSFVRGGGTEAFF.

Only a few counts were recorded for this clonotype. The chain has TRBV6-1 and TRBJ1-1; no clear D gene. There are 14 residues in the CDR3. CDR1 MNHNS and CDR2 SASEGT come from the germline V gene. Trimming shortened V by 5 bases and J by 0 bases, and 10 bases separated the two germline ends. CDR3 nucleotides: TGTGCCAGCAGTCACCAACAGATGAACACTGAAGCTTTCTTT. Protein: CASSHQQMNTEAFF.

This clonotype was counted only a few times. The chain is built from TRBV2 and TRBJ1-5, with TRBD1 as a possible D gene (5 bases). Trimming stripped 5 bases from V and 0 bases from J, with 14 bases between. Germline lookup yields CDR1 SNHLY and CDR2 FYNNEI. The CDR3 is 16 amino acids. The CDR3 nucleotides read TGTGCCAGCAGTTTTATTGGACAATATAGCAATCAGCCCCAGCATTTT. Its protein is CASSFIGQYSNQPQHF.

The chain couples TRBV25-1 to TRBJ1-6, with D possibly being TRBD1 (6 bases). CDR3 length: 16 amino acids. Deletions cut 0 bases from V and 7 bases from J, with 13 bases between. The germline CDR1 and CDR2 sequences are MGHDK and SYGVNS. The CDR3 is CASSEYQGSKNSPLHF. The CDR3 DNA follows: TGTGCCAGCAGTGAATACCAGGGGAGTAAGAATTCACCCCTCCACTTT. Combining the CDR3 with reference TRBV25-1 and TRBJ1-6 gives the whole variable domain EADIYQTPRYLVIGTGKKITLECSQTMGHDKMYWYQQDPGMELHLIHYSYGVNSTEKGDLSSESTVSRIRTEHFPLTLESARPSHTSQYLCASSEYQGSKNSPLHFGNGTRLTVT.

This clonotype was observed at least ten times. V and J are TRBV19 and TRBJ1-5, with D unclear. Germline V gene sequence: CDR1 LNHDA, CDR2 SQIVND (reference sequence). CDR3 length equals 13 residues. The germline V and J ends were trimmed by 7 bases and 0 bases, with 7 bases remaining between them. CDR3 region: CASITDSNQPQHF. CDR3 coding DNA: TGTGCCAGTATAACGGATAGCAATCAGCCCCAGCATTTT.

CDR3 in DNA: TGTGCCAGCACCATCGGAGGGGGGGCAGGGAGCAATCAGCCCCAGCATTTT. Protein product: CASTIGGGAGSNQPQHF. The chain carries TRBV7-2 and TRBJ1-5; possibly TRBD1 for D (6 bases). Germline lookup yields CDR1 SGHTA and CDR2 FQGNSA. The CDR3 covers 17 residues. Trimming took off 7 bases at V and 1 base at J, with 20 bases between the two ends. The whole variable domain, remainder taken from reference TRBV7-2 and TRBJ1-5, is GAGVSQSPSNKVTEKGKDVELRCDPISGHTALYWYRQSLGQGLEFLIYFQGNSAPDKSGLPSDRFSAERTGGSVSTLTIQRTQQEDSAVYLCASTIGGGAGSNQPQHFGDGTRLSIL.

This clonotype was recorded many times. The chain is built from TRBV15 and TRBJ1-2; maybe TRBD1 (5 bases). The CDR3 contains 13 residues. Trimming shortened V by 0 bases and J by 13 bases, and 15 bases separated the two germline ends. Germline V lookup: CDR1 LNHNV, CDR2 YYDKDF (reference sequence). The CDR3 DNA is TGTGCCACCAGCAGAGATCTGGCAGGGCTCAGCACCTTC. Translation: CATSRDLAGLSTF.

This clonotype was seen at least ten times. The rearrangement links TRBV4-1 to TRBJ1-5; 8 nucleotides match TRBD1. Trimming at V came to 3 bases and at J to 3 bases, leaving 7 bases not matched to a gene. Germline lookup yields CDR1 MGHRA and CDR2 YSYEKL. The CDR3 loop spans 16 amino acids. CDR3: CASSQGQDGINQPQHF. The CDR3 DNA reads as TGCGCCAGCAGCCAGGGACAGGACGGGATCAATCAGCCCCAGCATTTT.

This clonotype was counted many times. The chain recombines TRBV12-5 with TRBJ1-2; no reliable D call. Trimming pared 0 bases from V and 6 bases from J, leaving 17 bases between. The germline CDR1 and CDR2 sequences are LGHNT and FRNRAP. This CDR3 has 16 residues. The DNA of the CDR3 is TGTGCTAGTGGTTTGGTAATGATCCACCCAACGGATGGCTACACCTTC. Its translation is CASGLVMIHPTDGYTF.